This entry features one T cell receptor beta chain sequence. This sample was included in a study of blood T cell repertoires in COVID-19. V was pared by 0 bases and J by 1 base, with 3 bases between. Germline values: CDR1 KGHSH, CDR2 LQKENI. CDR3 length equals 13 residues. Method: immunoSEQ multiplex PCR; TCRdb's copy keeps in-frame clones and lacks some. The data show around 160,000 clones, under 95% seen once. The sequencing sample was made of peripheral blood. The chain links TRBV18 to TRBJ1-1; no reliable D call. This clonotype was sampled from a man between 60 and 75 years old with active or convalescent COVID-19. The CDR3 is CASSPPQNTEAFF. The CDR3, as DNA: TGTGCCAGCTCACCACCACAGAACACTGAAGCTTTCTTT.